The present entry profiles one T cell receptor (beta chain) with its context. Data came from immunoSEQ multiplex PCR; TCRdb stores just in-frame clones and leaves some out. Among fewer than 500,000 clones, roughly 88% were seen once, and the ten largest hold roughly 1.4%. This record belongs to a study of blood T cell repertoires in COVID-19. Source material: peripheral blood. The TCR was taken from a woman in her thirties with active or convalescent COVID-19.

The CDR3 is CAWVENNYGYTF. For the CDR3, the DNA is TGTGCCTGGGTGGAGAATAACTATGGCTACACCTTC. V and J are TRBV30 and TRBJ1-2; no firm D call. CDR3 length: 12 residues. The V gene's germline CDR1 is GTSNPN and CDR2 SVGIG (reference sequence). Trimming pared 5 bases from V and 1 base from J, leaving 8 bases between.